This T cell receptor beta chain was obtained from a study of T cells after yellow fever vaccination (dated by TCRdb to the late 2010s). Some background on the complete study: Libraries from fractions with low cell numbers were prepared with the SMART-Seq v4 Ultra Low Input RNA kit. To track T-cell clones before and after primary and booster YFV17D yellow fever vaccination, bulk TCR alpha and beta repertoires were sequenced longitudinally. The cohort comprised two healthy male donors, one aged 18 to 29 and one aged 30 to 40 years. Blood samples were taken at several timepoints before and after primary and secondary immunization, and bulk PBMC replicates and cell subsets were isolated.

Read against the paper, the sample's treatment or condition label means: live attenuated yellow fever vaccine strain. At each blood-draw timepoint, two biological replicates of bulk PBMCs were collected. PBMCs were isolated from peripheral blood using a standard Ficoll-Paque protocol. TriZol was used to extract RNA from bulk PBMCs, from CD4 and CD8 fractions, and from dextramer-positive and dextramer-negative fractions. Cut back by 2 bases and 3 bases, the V and J ends lie 10 bases apart. The germline V gene (reference sequence) yields SEHNR for CDR1 and FQNEAQ for CDR2. The CDR3 covers 14 residues, taking in both the cysteine and the phenylalanine. Only the CDR3 region is kept as DNA, spanning 42 bases read in frame from base 1. About this clonotype: What antigen it recognizes has not been identified. No qualities accompany the bases; no much larger clone lies one base away.

Overall results and qualifications from the work: Computational filtering was required because FACS-sorted repertoires could contain abundant contaminating clonotypes from the bulk population. Compared with the primary T-cell response, the secondary T-cell response was faster but weaker, reaching its peak on day 5 rather than on day 15. A small fraction of clonotypes appeared in both the CD4 and CD8 compartments, likely as a result of convergent recombination. Only two donors were included in the study, so the extent to which the findings can be generalized is limited. After the booster, most of the clones that had expanded following primary vaccination were detected again (roughly 96% of CD4 and more than 85% of CD8), which suggests that memory was broadly maintained.

TCR cDNA was synthesized by 5'RACE template switching, which introduced a universal primer site and unique molecular identifiers. cDNA synthesis was primed from both the TCR alpha and TCR beta constant segments. Library amplification involved two PCR steps, and the second step added sample barcodes and sequencing adapters. Sequencing of libraries was performed on Illumina HiSeq 2500 (2x100 bp) or NovaSeq (2x150 bp). On the study's bioinformatics: MIGEC was used to demultiplex reads and collapse the reads into UMI consensus sequences, and MiXCR was used for V(D)J alignment. Clonotypes responding to the vaccine were identified with edgeR on replicate PBMC samples, with the criteria of FDR below 0.01 and a log2 fold change above 5 up to day 15. Bulk clonotypes were assigned CD4 or CD8 identity according to which sequenced CD4 or CD8 repertoire held them at higher abundance. Through fastp at Q25 and MiXCR, TCRdb rebuilt clones from the public reads, retaining in-frame beta chains. Rows with one shared CDR3 protein collapse into an entry with the most common genes and DNA. TCRdb assigned the V and J calls; the authors' analysis was not used. The sample table contains under 700,000 distinct CDR3 sequences; only one count was recorded for less than 20% of them. Of the sample, approximately 15% falls within the top ten clones.

The sample here was PBMCs, taken less than 6 days after the first yellow fever vaccination. The receptor's source is a man younger than 35 who received the YFV17D yellow fever vaccine. The sequence is built from TRBV7-9 and TRBJ1-2; too little of a D gene remains to name it. The DNA reads TGTGCCAGCAGCTTACCGGGGATCGACTATGGCTACACCTTC. The translation is CASSLPGIDYGYTF.